Sequencing of this T cell receptor (beta chain) was carried out in a study of T cell responses to AZD1222 COVID-19 vaccine. Study-level background: It was second doses at about 4 or about 12 weeks that were pooled. Study outcomes and limitations: Only a handful of AZD1222 recipients, more than five in all, had baseline seropositivity. Researchers took repertoire samples only after the peak T cell response had come. The reported proportion of spike-specific TCRs targeting unmutated variant regions was nearly half.

With regard to this clone: Its target is unknown.

Profiling relied on immunoSEQ multiplex PCR, and the TCRdb table lists in-frame clones only, not all of them. The sample carries roughly 96,000 clones, roughly 90% recorded once. Germline values: CDR1 SGHRS, CDR2 YFSETQ. This CDR3 region has 16 residues. V shed 1 base and J shed 0 bases, with 11 bases lying between them. Specimen: peripheral blood, collected on day 0 of AZD1222 vaccination. This receptor was taken from an adult in good health. This chain links TRBV5-1 with TRBJ1-3; weak D call: TRBD1 (6 bases). This chain's CDR3 is CASSLLQGFSGNTIYF. The CDR3, as DNA: TGCGCCAGCAGCTTGTTACAGGGCTTCTCTGGAAACACCATATATTTT.